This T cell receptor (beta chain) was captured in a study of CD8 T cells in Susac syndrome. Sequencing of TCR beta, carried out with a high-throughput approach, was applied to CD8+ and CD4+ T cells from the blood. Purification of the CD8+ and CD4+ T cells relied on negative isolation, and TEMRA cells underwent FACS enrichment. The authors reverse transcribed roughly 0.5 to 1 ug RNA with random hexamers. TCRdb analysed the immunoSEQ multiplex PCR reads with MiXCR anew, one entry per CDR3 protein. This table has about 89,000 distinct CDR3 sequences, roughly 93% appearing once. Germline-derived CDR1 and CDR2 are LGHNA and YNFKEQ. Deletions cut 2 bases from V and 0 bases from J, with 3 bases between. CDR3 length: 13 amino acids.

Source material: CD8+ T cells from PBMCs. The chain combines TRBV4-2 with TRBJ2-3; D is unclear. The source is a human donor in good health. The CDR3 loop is CASSQFSTDTQYF. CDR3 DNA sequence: TGTGCCAGCAGCCAATTCAGCACAGATACGCAGTATTTT.